This TCR beta chain was recovered during a study of T-cell reconstitution after alpha-beta-depleted transplantation in children (dated by TCRdb to the mid-2010s). Regarding the research as a whole: Using TCR repertoire profiling, the study quantitatively followed how T-cell immune reconstitution unfolded in children after TCRalphabeta/CD19-depleted allogeneic hematopoietic cell transplantation.

The germline V gene (reference sequence) specifies GTSNPN as CDR1 and SVGIG as CDR2. Deletion took 4 bases off V and 6 bases off J, with a span of 18 bases between the germline ends. The CDR3 runs 15 amino acids, cysteine and phenylalanine included. The CDR3 DNA has 45 bases and is translated from base 1. Many counts were recorded for this clonotype. There is no known antigen for this receptor. No much larger clonotype is one base removed from it; base qualities were not supplied. The library was produced with PCR. Sequenced using an Illumina HiSeq 2500. Molecular barcoding was employed in the preparation of TCR libraries, with unique molecular identifiers being used to normalize TCRbeta repertoire quantification. In TCRdb, the public reads were trimmed at Q25 with fastp and aligned with MiXCR, with productive beta chains retained. All rows with the same CDR3 protein become a single entry with the most common DNA and genes. The sample records about 600,000 distinct CDR3 sequences, under 12% of which are singletons. The ten largest clonotypes hold 4% of the sample.

The TCR was taken from a human donor who donated a stem cell graft to a child with acute myeloid leukemia. The material was PBMCs from the stem cell graft donor, obtained from the stem cell graft. This chain joins TRBV30 to TRBJ2-2; the D gene lacks a confident call. The CDR3 protein is CAWNSGPLGAGELFF. The DNA reads TGTGCCTGGAACAGTGGCCCTTTGGGTGCCGGGGAGCTGTTTTTT.